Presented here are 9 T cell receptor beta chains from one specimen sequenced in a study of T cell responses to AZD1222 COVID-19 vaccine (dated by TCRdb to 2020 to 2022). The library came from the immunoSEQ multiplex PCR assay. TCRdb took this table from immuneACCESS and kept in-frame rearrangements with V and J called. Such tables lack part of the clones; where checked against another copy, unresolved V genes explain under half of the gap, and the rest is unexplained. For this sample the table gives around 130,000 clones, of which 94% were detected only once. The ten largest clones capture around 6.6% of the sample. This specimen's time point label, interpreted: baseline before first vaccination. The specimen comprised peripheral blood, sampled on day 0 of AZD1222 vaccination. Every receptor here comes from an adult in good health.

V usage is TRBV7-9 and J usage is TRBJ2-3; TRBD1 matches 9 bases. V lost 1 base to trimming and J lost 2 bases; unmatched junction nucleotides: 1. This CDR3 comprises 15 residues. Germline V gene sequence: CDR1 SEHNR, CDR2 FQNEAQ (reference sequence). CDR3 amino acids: CASSLGQGDTDTQYF. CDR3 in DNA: TGTGCCAGCAGCTTAGGACAGGGGGACACAGATACGCAGTATTTT.

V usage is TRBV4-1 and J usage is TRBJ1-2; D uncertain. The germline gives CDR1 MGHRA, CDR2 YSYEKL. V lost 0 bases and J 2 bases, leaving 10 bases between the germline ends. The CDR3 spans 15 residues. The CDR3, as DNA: TGCGCCAGCAGCCAAGAAGTGGCGGGGAACTATGGCTACACCTTC. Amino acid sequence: CASSQEVAGNYGYTF.

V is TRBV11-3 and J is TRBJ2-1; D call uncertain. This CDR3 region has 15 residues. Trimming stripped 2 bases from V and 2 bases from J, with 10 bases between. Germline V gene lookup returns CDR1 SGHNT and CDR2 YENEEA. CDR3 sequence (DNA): TGTGCCAGCAGCTTACGTGGTCTAACCTACAATGAGCAGTTCTTC. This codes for CASSLRGLTYNEQFF.

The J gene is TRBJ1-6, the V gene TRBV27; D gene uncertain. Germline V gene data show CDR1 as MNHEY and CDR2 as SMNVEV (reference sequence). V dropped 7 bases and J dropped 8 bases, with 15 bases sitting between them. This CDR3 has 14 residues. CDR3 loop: CASNAWGRDSPLHF. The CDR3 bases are TGTGCCAGCAATGCCTGGGGTCGGGATTCACCCCTCCACTTT.

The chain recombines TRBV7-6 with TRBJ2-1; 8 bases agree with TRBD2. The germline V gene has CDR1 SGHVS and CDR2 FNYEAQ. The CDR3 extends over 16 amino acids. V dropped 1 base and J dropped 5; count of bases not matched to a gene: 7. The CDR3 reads CASSLVFTSGDNEQFF. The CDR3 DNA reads TGTGCCAGCAGCTTAGTCTTTACTAGCGGAGACAATGAGCAGTTCTTC.

The CDR3 DNA follows: TGTGCCAGCAGTTATCGGGACAGCCGACCTAACTATGGCTACACCTTC. This codes for CASSYRDSRPNYGYTF. The chain combines TRBV6-2 or TRBV6-3 with TRBJ1-2; 7 positions agree with TRBD1. CDR1 is MNHEY and CDR2 is SVGEGT in the germline V gene. This CDR3 has 16 amino acids. V lost 3 bases and J lost 0; bases outside the gene matches: 7.

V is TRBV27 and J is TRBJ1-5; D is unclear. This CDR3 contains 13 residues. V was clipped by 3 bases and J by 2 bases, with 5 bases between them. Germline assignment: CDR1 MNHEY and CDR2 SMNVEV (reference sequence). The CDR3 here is CASSLVGNQPQHF. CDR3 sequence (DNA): TGTGCCAGCAGTTTGGTGGGCAATCAGCCCCAGCATTTT.

Here the CDR3 DNA reads TGTGCCAGCAGTTTCAGGGGGGAGAACACTGAAGCTTTCTTT. This gives the protein CASSFRGENTEAFF. The chain combines TRBV28 with TRBJ1-1, with TRBD1 matching 7 bases. This CDR3 region has 14 residues. V dropped 3 bases and J dropped 1; count of bases not matched to a gene: 2. Looked up from germline, CDR1 is MDHEN and CDR2 is SYDVKM.

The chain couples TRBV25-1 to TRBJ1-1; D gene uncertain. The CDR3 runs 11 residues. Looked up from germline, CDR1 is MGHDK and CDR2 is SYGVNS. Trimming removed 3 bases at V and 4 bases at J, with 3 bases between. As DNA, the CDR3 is TGTGCCAGCAGTGACACCACTGAAGCTTTCTTT. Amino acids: CASSDTTEAFF.